These 29 T cell receptor beta chains share one sample of origin, sequenced in a study of PD-L1 blockade in urothelial cancer. Time point noted: peripheral blood 6 weeks after treatment start. Method: immunoSEQ multiplex PCR; TCRdb's copy keeps in-frame clones and lacks some. This sample has 40,000 to 55,000 clones, with roughly 89% found just once. This material consisted of PBMCs, taken around atezolizumab (anti-PD-L1) treatment. Source of these receptors: a man in his sixties or seventies with urothelial cancer.

The chain combines TRBV23-1 with TRBJ2-1; TRBD2 agrees at 10 bases. TRBV23-1 is placed among ORFs of uncertain function. With V trimmed by 7 bases and J by 4 bases, 13 bases remained unmatched. This CDR3 region has 17 residues. CDR3 nucleotide sequence: TGCGCCAGCACCCTCCGATCCGGACTAGCGGATTACAATGAGCAGTTCTTC. Translation: CASTLRSGLADYNEQFF.

This clone was observed a few times. This chain connects TRBV28 to TRBJ1-2; a weak D match, TRBD1 (5 bases). This CDR3 region has 13 residues. In germline, CDR1 is MDHEN, CDR2 SYDVKM. Trimming pared 8 bases from V and 8 bases from J, leaving 18 bases between. The CDR3 nucleotides read TGTGCCAGCCTCCCGGGGGGGGTGAGGGGCTACACCTTC. Protein sequence: CASLPGGVRGYTF.

The V call is TRBV5-4, the J call TRBJ2-3; 7 nucleotides match TRBD2. CDR1 and CDR2 (germline): SGHNT, YYREEE (reference sequence). V was clipped by 5 bases and J by 2 bases; unmatched bases: 5. CDR3 length: 14 amino acids. The CDR3 DNA follows: TGTGCCAGCAGTCCGGGAGGCGACACAGATACGCAGTATTTT. This encodes CASSPGGDTDTQYF.

The chain links TRBV6-5 to TRBJ1-3, with a weak D call TRBD1 (6 bases). The length of the CDR3 is 14 residues. V lost 4 bases to trimming and J lost 4 bases, with 11 bases between them. Germline loops: CDR1 MNHEY, CDR2 SVGAGI. The CDR3 bases are TGTGCCAGCAGTTCTCAGGGGACGGGAAACACCATATATTTT. Translation gives CASSSQGTGNTIYF.

V is TRBV19 and J is TRBJ2-6; 9 bases are shared with TRBD1. Germline lookup yields CDR1 LNHDA and CDR2 SQIVND (reference sequence). The CDR3 consists of 19 residues. The V and J ends lost 3 bases and 2 bases, in that order; junction bases with no gene match: 11. The CDR3 protein is CASSILLGQGFPGANVLTF. The CDR3 DNA reads as TGTGCCAGTAGTATTCTACTGGGACAGGGATTTCCTGGGGCCAACGTCCTGACTTTC.

The DNA for the CDR3 is TGTGCCAGCAGACCCCGCCGGGACACCGAAGGGGAGCAGTACTTC. Translating it yields CASRPRRDTEGEQYF. The V call is TRBV6-5, the J call TRBJ2-7, with D perhaps matching TRBD1 (6 bases). Germline lookup yields CDR1 MNHEY and CDR2 SVGAGI. Deletions cut 6 bases from V and 7 bases from J, with 22 bases between. The CDR3 consists of 15 residues.

The chain recombines TRBV5-5 with TRBJ2-1; 10 nucleotides align to TRBD2. The CDR3 has 16 residues. The junction had 5 bases not matched to a gene; V was cut back by 0 bases and J by 5 bases. Germline V gene lookup returns CDR1 SGHKS and CDR2 YYEKEE (reference sequence). CDR3 sequence reads: CASSLASLAGNNEQFF. The CDR3 bases are TGTGCCAGCAGCTTGGCCTCACTAGCGGGAAACAATGAGCAGTTCTTC.

This clone has only a few counts. This sequence joins TRBV19 and TRBJ1-1; unclear D gene. V gave up 4 bases and J gave up 4 bases, with 13 bases separating them. Germline values: CDR1 LNHDA, CDR2 SQIVND (reference sequence). CDR3 length equals 14 residues. The CDR3 region has the DNA TGTGCCAGTAGTACGTGGGAGGTCGGCACTGAAGCTTTCTTT. It is translated as CASSTWEVGTEAFF.

This clone appeared a few times. Other DNA sequences in the same sample also yield this CDR3. The chain employs TRBV19 and TRBJ1-5, with no clear D. Trimming took 2 bases from V and 5 from J, leaving 4 bases between them. Germline CDR1 reads LNHDA; CDR2 reads SQIVND (reference sequence). The CDR3 has 12 residues. CDR3 DNA sequence: TGTGCCAGTAGTATACGGGATCAGCCCCAGCATTTT. It is translated as CASSIRDQPQHF.

The sample holds one count of this clone. The rearrangement joins TRBV9 to TRBJ2-5; 8 nucleotides agree with TRBD1. Germline V CDR1 and CDR2: SGDLS, YYNGEE. Losses at the gene ends were 3 bases for V and 0 bases for J; bases not matched to a gene: 4. This CDR3 region has 15 residues. CDR3 amino acids: CASSGTGRYQETQYF. The CDR3 DNA follows: TGTGCCAGCAGCGGGACAGGGCGCTACCAAGAGACCCAGTACTTC.

This clone was found a few times. The DNA for the CDR3 is TGTGCCTGGAGTGTAGGACTAGCGGGAGCCACCGGGGAGCTGTTTTTT. Translating gives CAWSVGLAGATGELFF. The rearrangement links TRBV30 to TRBJ2-2; 13 positions match TRBD2. Germline assignment: CDR1 GTSNPN and CDR2 SVGIG (reference sequence). This CDR3 region has 16 residues. J gave up 4 bases and V 0 bases, and 2 bases lay outside the gene matches.

V and J are TRBV10-1 and TRBJ2-7; 8 positions match TRBD1. The germline CDR1 and CDR2 sequences are WNHNN and SYGVQD (reference sequence). With V trimmed by 6 bases and J by 5 bases, 9 bases remained unmatched. The CDR3 spans 14 residues. Written as DNA, the CDR3 is TGCGCCAGCAGCCAGGACAGGGTGCGGGACGAGCAGTACTTC. This encodes CASSQDRVRDEQYF.

The rearrangement uses TRBV19 and TRBJ2-7, with TRBD1 identical over 8 bases. The ends lost 6 bases at V and 5 bases at J; junction bases unmatched: 12. CDR1 is LNHDA and CDR2 is SQIVND in the germline V gene (reference sequence). The CDR3 contains 15 residues. CDR3 DNA: TGTGCCAGTAGCCCCCGGGGCAGGGGGCAGCACGAGCAGTACTTC. It specifies CASSPRGRGQHEQYF.

The chain carries TRBV13 and TRBJ1-3; no reliable D call. Between the trimmed V and J ends, which lost 5 bases and 2 bases, there was a span of 16 bases. Germline CDR1 is PRHDT and CDR2 is FYEKMQ (reference sequence). The CDR3 sequence is 16 residues long. The CDR3 reads CASSPIGRGAGNTIYF. CDR3 nucleotide sequence: TGTGCCAGCAGCCCGATAGGGAGAGGCGCTGGAAACACCATATATTTT.

This clone was found once. The chain employs TRBV27 and TRBJ2-1; 7 bases align to TRBD1. In germline, CDR1 is MNHEY, CDR2 SMNVEV (reference sequence). This CDR3 region has 16 residues. V was clipped by 3 bases and J by 4 bases; unmatched bases: 9. The CDR3 protein is CASSFKSDRFYNEQFF. CDR3 nucleotide sequence: TGTGCCAGCAGTTTTAAATCGGACAGGTTTTACAATGAGCAGTTCTTC.

The chain combines TRBV5-1 with TRBJ2-6, with 7 bases fitting TRBD1. J gave up 1 base and V 3 bases, and 13 bases lay outside the gene matches. Germline loops: CDR1 SGHRS, CDR2 YFSETQ. The CDR3 spans 19 residues. CDR3 DNA: TGCGCCAGCAGCTCACAGGGGTGGGGCCCTAGGTCTGGGGCCAACGTCCTGACTTTC. It translates to CASSSQGWGPRSGANVLTF.

This clone was recorded only once. The J gene is TRBJ2-1, the V gene TRBV19, with D tentatively TRBD2 (5 bases). There are 15 residues in the CDR3. The V gene's germline CDR1 is LNHDA and CDR2 SQIVND (reference sequence). V gave up 2 bases and J gave up 8 bases, with 16 bases separating them. CDR3 nucleotides: TGTGCCAGTAGTATATCCAGCGGCCAGTATCATGAGCAGTTCTTC. It encodes CASSISSGQYHEQFF.

This clone has a handful of counts. This rearrangement joins TRBV7-2 to TRBJ2-7; 7 bases line up with TRBD1. V shed 4 bases and J 4 bases; nucleotides not matched to a gene: 10. CDR1 is SGHTA and CDR2 is FQGNSA in the germline V gene. The CDR3 consists of 15 residues. The CDR3 loop is CASSSSTGFVYEQYF. The CDR3 bases are TGTGCCAGCAGCTCATCGACAGGGTTCGTGTACGAGCAGTACTTC.

The J gene is TRBJ1-2, the V gene TRBV19; 11 nucleotides agree with TRBD1. V was pared by 8 bases and J by 5 bases, with 13 bases of the junction left unmatched. The CDR3 is 16 residues long. Germline V gives CDR1 LNHDA, CDR2 SQIVND (reference sequence). CDR3 loop: CASGGDGQGATYGYTF. CDR3 nucleotides: TGTGCCAGTGGAGGGGATGGACAGGGGGCCACTTATGGCTACACCTTC.

V usage is TRBV9 and J usage is TRBJ1-3; weak D call: TRBD1 (6 bases). The CDR3 runs 17 residues. Trimming cost V 3 bases and J 4 bases, with 20 bases left between them. Per germline, CDR1 SGDLS and CDR2 YYNGEE. CDR3 nucleotide sequence: TGTGCCAGCAGCGCCGTTGACAGGTCCCCTGGCGGAAACACCATATATTTT. Translated, it gives CASSAVDRSPGGNTIYF.

The chain couples TRBV2 to TRBJ2-2, with 8 bases fitting TRBD1. Germline V gene data show CDR1 as SNHLY and CDR2 as FYNNEI. CDR3 length: 16 residues. V was pared by 5 bases and J by 1 base, with 6 bases of the junction left unmatched. This CDR3 is CASSSETGVNTGELFF. The DNA for the CDR3 is TGTGCCAGCAGTTCAGAGACAGGGGTGAACACCGGGGAGCTGTTTTTT.

The chain couples TRBV28 to TRBJ2-7; maybe TRBD1 (6 bases). The germline V gene encodes CDR1 MDHEN and CDR2 SYDVKM. V gave up 5 bases and J gave up 5 bases, with 13 bases separating them. The CDR3 is 13 amino acids. The CDR3 is CASSSPQGNEQYF. The CDR3, as DNA: TGTGCCAGCAGTAGCCCACAGGGTAACGAGCAGTACTTC.

This clone was seen just once. The chain recombines TRBV4-1 with TRBJ1-3, with D possibly matching TRBD1 (6 bases). Deletions cut 1 base from V and 0 bases from J, with 13 bases between. CDR1 and CDR2 (germline): MGHRA, YSYEKL. The CDR3 is 17 residues long. CDR3 nucleotides: TGCGCCAGCAGCCAAGTGGAGGGGGGGCTCTCTGGAAACACCATATATTTT. It is translated as CASSQVEGGLSGNTIYF.

The genes are TRBV5-1 and TRBJ2-1; 8 bases are a match to TRBD2. With 0 bases clipped from V and 6 bases from J, the junction kept 5 bases outside the gene matches. Looked up from germline, CDR1 is SGHRS and CDR2 is YFSETQ. The CDR3 totals 15 residues. CDR3 nucleotides: TGCGCCAGCAGCTTGGTAGCGACTAGCGCCAATGAGCAGTTCTTC. Translation gives CASSLVATSANEQFF.

The genes are TRBV6-5 and TRBJ2-7, with 7 bases lining up with TRBD2. Losses at the gene ends were 11 bases for V and 6 bases for J; bases not matched to a gene: 10. Germline loops: CDR1 MNHEY, CDR2 SVGAGI. There are 12 residues in the CDR3. The CDR3 sequence: CASGTTRGEQYF. The CDR3 region has the DNA TGTGCCTCCGGGACTACGAGGGGCGAGCAGTACTTC.

Concerning this clone itself: Other DNA sequences in this specimen translate into the identical CDR3. This chain uses TRBV2 with TRBJ2-7; TRBD1 matches 10 bases. CDR1 and CDR2 (germline): SNHLY, FYNNEI. This CDR3 has 14 residues. The ends lost 7 bases at V and 3 bases at J; junction bases unmatched: 6. The CDR3 sequence: CASKDWTGGYEQYF. The CDR3 nucleotides read TGTGCCAGCAAAGATTGGACAGGGGGCTACGAGCAGTACTTC.

The V and J genes are TRBV7-3 and TRBJ2-5; D might be TRBD2 (5 bases). V was cut by 1 base and J by 5 bases, with 11 bases left in between. This CDR3 is 14 amino acids long. CDR1 and CDR2 (germline): SGHTA, FQGTGA. The CDR3 nucleotides are TGTGCCAGCAGCTTAAGCAGCGGAAGGGAGACCCAGTACTTC. This gives the protein CASSLSSGRETQYF. Complete variable domain (other parts from reference TRBV7-3 and TRBJ2-5): GAGVSQTPSNKVTEKGKYVELRCDPISGHTALYWYRQSLGQGPEFLIYFQGTGAADDSGLPNDRFFAVRPEGSVSTLKIQRTERGDSAVYLCASSLSSGRETQYFGPGTRLLVL.

V and J are TRBV28 and TRBJ2-1; TRBD2 aligns across 8 bases. Germline values: CDR1 MDHEN, CDR2 SYDVKM. Trimming took 5 bases from V and 6 from J; bases not matched to a gene: 9. The CDR3 extends over 15 amino acids. CDR3 sequence (DNA): TGTGCCAGCAGTCAGGGACTAGGGCCCTTCAATGAGCAGTTCTTC. Protein product: CASSQGLGPFNEQFF.

V is TRBV9 and J is TRBJ2-7; 9 bases line up with TRBD2. CDR3 length: 15 residues. The V gene's germline CDR1 is SGDLS and CDR2 YYNGEE. After removal of 3 bases from V and 2 bases from J, the junction contained 6 bases not matched to a gene. The CDR3 is CASSAHGGGAYEQYF. Here the CDR3 DNA reads TGTGCCAGCAGCGCCCATGGCGGGGGGGCCTACGAGCAGTACTTC.